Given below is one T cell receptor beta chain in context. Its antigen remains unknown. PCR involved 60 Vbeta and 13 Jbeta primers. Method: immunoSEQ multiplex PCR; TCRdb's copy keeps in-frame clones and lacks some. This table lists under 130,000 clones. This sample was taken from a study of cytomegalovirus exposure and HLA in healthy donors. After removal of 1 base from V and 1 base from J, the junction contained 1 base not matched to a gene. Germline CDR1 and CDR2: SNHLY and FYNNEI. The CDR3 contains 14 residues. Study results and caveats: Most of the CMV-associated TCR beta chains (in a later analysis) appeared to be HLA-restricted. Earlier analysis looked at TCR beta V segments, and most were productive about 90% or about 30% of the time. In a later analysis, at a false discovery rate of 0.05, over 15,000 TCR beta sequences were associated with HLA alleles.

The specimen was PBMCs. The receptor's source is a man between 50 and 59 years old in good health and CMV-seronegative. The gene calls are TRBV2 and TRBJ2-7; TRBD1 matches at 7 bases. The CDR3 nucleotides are TGTGCCAGCAGTGAAGTGGGACAGTCCTACGAGCAGTACTTC. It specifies CASSEVGQSYEQYF.